This entry describes one T cell receptor (beta chain). The antigen remains undetermined. Enrollment shut out patients with autoimmune disease history or systemic immunosuppression. The record originates from a study of OX40 agonist ivuxolimab in advanced cancers. As for the study in general: Partial responses occurred in Three dose-escalation patients, one with hepatocellular carcinoma and two with cutaneous melanoma. Study findings and constraints: In CD8+ T cells, expanded clones were on average more numerous than in CD4+. Also showing low normalized T-cell clonal expansion were some of the nonresponders.

Assay used: immunoSEQ multiplex PCR; TCRdb lists only in-frame clones, some missing. The table shows 100,000 to 150,000 clones, with 90% to 95% occurring only once. Germline V gene sequence: CDR1 MGHDK, CDR2 SYGVNS. Trimming took 4 bases from V and 10 from J, leaving 22 bases between them. The CDR3 is 15 amino acids. This clonotype originated in an adult with an advanced solid tumor such as melanoma, head and neck, liver or kidney cancer. Sequenced material: CD4+ or CD8+ T cells sorted from blood, taken in a trial of the OX40 agonist ivuxolimab. The chain uses TRBV25-1 and TRBJ1-1, with D tentatively TRBD1 (5 bases). As DNA, the CDR3 is TGTGCCAGCAGTGCCCTGAAGGGGCCCGCGGGGTCAGCTTTCTTT. Its protein product is CASSALKGPAGSAFF.